This T cell receptor (beta chain) was profiled in a study of long-term antiretroviral therapy in people with HIV. An immunoSEQ assay, version v3.0, was performed at survey level. Using immunoSEQ multiplex PCR, the repertoire was profiled, and TCRdb retains in-frame clones only, with some absent. The data contain 25,000 to 30,000 clones, 84% of them singletons. Trimming cost V 5 bases and J 4 bases; bases outside gene matches: 7. The CDR3 is 13 residues long. Germline values: CDR1 SQVTM, CDR2 ANQGSEA. This clonotype was obtained from a man aged 18 to 30 with HIV. The V call is TRBV29-1, the J call TRBJ1-2, with 7 bases matching TRBD1. The sample here was unsorted PBMCs, taken 0.4 years after starting antiretroviral therapy. CDR3 protein: CSVLTGESYGYTF. CDR3 DNA: TGCAGCGTTCTTACAGGGGAGAGCTATGGCTACACCTTC.